This TCR beta chain was obtained from a study of cytomegalovirus exposure and HLA in healthy donors. Study-level information: The approximately 120 validation repertoires, a later analysis reported, used the same platform as the 666 first-cohort repertoires. Whole-study results and caveats: The CMV antigen specificity of a few CMV-associated chains was confirmed through in vitro analysis.

Using immunoSEQ multiplex PCR, the repertoire was profiled, and TCRdb retains in-frame clones only, with some absent. This table holds about 160,000 clones, 95% to 97% found once. About this clone itself: Its antigen is undetermined.

The sequence derives from a woman aged 18-29 years in good health and CMV-seronegative. Specimen: PBMCs.

CDR3 DNA sequence: TGTGCCAGTAGTTTATATTTCAGCAATCAGCCCCAGCATTTT. Translated: CASSLYFSNQPQHF. The chain couples TRBV19 to TRBJ1-5; D gene uncertain. The CDR3 runs 14 residues. Trimming stripped 5 bases from V and 1 base from J, with 9 bases between. Germline CDR1 is LNHDA and CDR2 is SQIVND (reference sequence).